What follows are 18 T cell receptor beta chains derived from one specimen sequenced in a study of T cell responses to AZD1222 COVID-19 vaccine (dated by TCRdb to about 2021). Library preparation was by the immunoSEQ multiplex PCR assay. As stored in TCRdb, this immuneACCESS dataset retains in-frame rearrangements with V and J assigned. A fraction of the clones does not appear; measured against another copy, unresolved V genes explain less than half of the discrepancy, and the remainder lacks a known reason. In this sample the table shows 120,000 to 150,000 clones, 90% of which occur a single time. Of the sample, roughly 3.1% falls within the top ten clones. The time point label, read with the paper, signifies: baseline before first vaccination. This specimen was peripheral blood, taken on day 0 of AZD1222 vaccination. The receptor source for this set is an adult in good health.

CDR3 protein: CASSELVQGISTF. The DNA of the CDR3 is TGTGCCAGCAGTGAATTGGTTCAGGGAATCTCCACCTTC. The genes are TRBV6-1 and TRBJ1-2, with D perhaps TRBD1 (5 bases). CDR3 length: 13 amino acids. Germline V gene sequence: CDR1 MNHNS, CDR2 SASEGT. Trimming cost V 2 bases and J 13 bases, with 17 bases left between them.

The CDR3 spells CASVREQINQPQHF. In nucleotides, the CDR3 is TGTGCCAGCGTCAGAGAACAAATCAATCAGCCCCAGCATTTT. The chain combines TRBV6-5 with TRBJ1-5; D is undetermined. Between the trimmed V and J ends, which lost 8 bases and 3 bases, there was a span of 14 bases. The length of the CDR3 is 14 residues. The germline CDR1 and CDR2 sequences are MNHEY and SVGAGI.

The chain combines TRBV6-4 with TRBJ2-7, with D hard to call. Trimming took off 2 bases at V and 0 bases at J, with 5 bases between the two ends. The CDR3 extends over 13 amino acids. Germline lookup yields CDR1 MRHNA and CDR2 SNTAGT. CDR3 protein: CASSDRFSYEQYF. The CDR3 region has the DNA TGTGCCAGCAGTGACAGGTTCTCCTACGAGCAGTACTTC.

The chain is built from TRBV6-5 and TRBJ2-5; D possibly corresponds to TRBD2 (5 bases). The CDR3 extends over 14 amino acids. CDR1 and CDR2 (germline): MNHEY, SVGAGI. V shed 5 bases and J shed 2 bases, with 12 bases lying between them. CDR3 residues: CASSITAEQETQYF. The CDR3 coding sequence is TGTGCCAGCAGTATTACAGCGGAGCAAGAGACCCAGTACTTC.

The rearrangement uses TRBV14 and TRBJ1-3; 7 bases agree with TRBD1. J lost 0 bases, V lost 4 bases, and 3 bases had no gene match. The CDR3 contains 15 residues. Germline CDR1 and CDR2: SGHDN and FVKESK. The CDR3 spells CASSRDRGSGNTIYF. CDR3 DNA: TGTGCCAGCAGCCGGGACAGAGGCTCTGGAAACACCATATATTTT.

The rearrangement links TRBV11-1 to TRBJ1-2; TRBD1 matches 8 bases. The germline V gene encodes CDR1 SGHAT and CDR2 FQDESV (reference sequence). The CDR3 has 13 residues. V shed 6 bases and J 6 bases; nucleotides not matched to a gene: 6. CDR3 in DNA: TGTGCCAGCAGAGGACAGGGCGTAAATGGCTACACCTTC. Encoded protein: CASRGQGVNGYTF.

This rearrangement joins TRBV6-2 or TRBV6-3 to TRBJ2-7; D is unresolved. Germline V gene data show CDR1 as MNHEY and CDR2 as SVGEGT. The CDR3 runs 10 residues. V was pared by 6 bases and J by 6 bases, with 6 bases between. CDR3 DNA sequence: TGTGCCAGCAGCCACGGCGAGCAGTACTTC. Protein sequence: CASSHGEQYF.

This chain links TRBV15 with TRBJ1-1; D not resolved. Germline lookup yields CDR1 LNHNV and CDR2 YYDKDF (reference sequence). V lost 0 bases to trimming and J lost 0 bases, with 11 bases between them. The CDR3 loop spans 16 amino acids. The chain's CDR3 is CATSRDQVWLNTEAFF. Here the CDR3 DNA reads TGTGCCACCAGCAGAGATCAGGTGTGGCTGAACACTGAAGCTTTCTTT.

The rearrangement links TRBV7-9 to TRBJ1-2; D perhaps matches TRBD1 (5 bases). The CDR3 loop spans 14 amino acids. The ends were cut back, 3 bases at V and 4 bases at J, with 12 bases in the middle. Germline V gives CDR1 SEHNR, CDR2 FQNEAQ (reference sequence). The DNA for the CDR3 is TGTGCCAGCAGCTTGGGAGGGGATGGCTATGGCTACACCTTC. Translated, it gives CASSLGGDGYGYTF.

The gene calls are TRBV5-1 and TRBJ1-4; no clear D gene. CDR1 and CDR2 from the germline V gene are SGHRS and YFSETQ. This CDR3 has 14 amino acids. V shed 2 bases and J shed 5 bases, with 10 bases lying between them. CDR3 nucleotides: TGCGCCAGCAGCTTAGGTGTCGCAAATGAAAAACTGTTTTTT. The encoded protein is CASSLGVANEKLFF.

V usage is TRBV13 and J usage is TRBJ1-5; a weak D match, TRBD1 (5 bases). Trimming took 3 bases from V and 5 from J, leaving 23 bases between them. Per germline, CDR1 PRHDT and CDR2 FYEKMQ (reference sequence). This CDR3 spans 18 amino acids. CDR3: CASSFSSTASGWYQPQHF. DNA of the CDR3: TGTGCCAGCAGCTTCTCGTCAACTGCCTCAGGGTGGTATCAGCCCCAGCATTTT.

V and J are TRBV4-3 and TRBJ1-1; no reliable D call. Germline lookup yields CDR1 LGHNA and CDR2 YSLEER. This CDR3 contains 14 residues. V lost 2 bases to trimming and J lost 1 base, with 8 bases between them. The DNA for the CDR3 is TGCGCCAGCAGCCAAACAGTGACGAACACTGAAGCTTTCTTT. It translates to CASSQTVTNTEAFF.

The J gene is TRBJ1-1, the V gene TRBV12-5; no firm D call. Germline V gene sequence: CDR1 LGHNT, CDR2 FRNRAP. The CDR3 length is 11 residues. V was clipped by 2 bases and J by 4 bases, with 2 bases between them. In nucleotides, the CDR3 is TGTGCTAGTGGTTTGAGCACTGAAGCTTTCTTT. Translating gives CASGLSTEAFF.

V is TRBV4-1 and J is TRBJ1-5; TRBD1 is a possible D gene (6 bases). Per germline, CDR1 MGHRA and CDR2 YSYEKL. The germline V and J ends were trimmed by 4 bases and 3 bases, with 16 bases remaining between them. The CDR3 extends over 16 amino acids. Here the CDR3 DNA reads TGCGCCAGCAGCCCCTTCGAGGGGGGGAACAATCAGCCCCAGCATTTT. The encoded protein is CASSPFEGGNNQPQHF.

The chain uses TRBV19 and TRBJ1-5; D may be TRBD1 (6 bases). The CDR3 sequence is 14 residues long. V gave up 7 bases and J gave up 6 bases, with 16 bases separating them. Germline CDR1 is LNHDA and CDR2 is SQIVND (reference sequence). CDR3: CASNPQGGGQPQHF. CDR3 nucleotide sequence: TGTGCCAGTAATCCTCAGGGAGGGGGTCAGCCCCAGCATTTT.

The chain carries TRBV5-4 and TRBJ2-2, with 12 bases matching TRBD1. CDR1 and CDR2 (germline): SGHNT, YYREEE (reference sequence). The CDR3 length is 18 residues. V shed 6 bases and J 2 bases; nucleotides not matched to a gene: 11. DNA of the CDR3: TGTGCCAGCATCTGGAAGGTGGGACAGGGGGCCAACACCGGGGAGCTGTTTTTT. Amino acids: CASIWKVGQGANTGELFF.

This clone was detected a few times. The chain joins TRBV2 to TRBJ1-1; 9 nucleotides match TRBD1. V lost 6 bases, J lost 7 bases, and 15 bases stayed unmatched. CDR1 SNHLY and CDR2 FYNNEI come from the germline V gene. CDR3 length: 16 residues. Written as DNA, the CDR3 is TGTGCCAGCAGAGTCGGGACAGGGCTCCGGGGGGGTGAAGCTTTCTTT. Encoded protein: CASRVGTGLRGGEAFF.

This clone was recorded many times. The chain combines TRBV30 with TRBJ1-1; 8 nucleotides line up with TRBD1. With 2 bases clipped from V and 1 base from J, the junction kept 6 bases outside the gene matches. The CDR3 covers 15 residues. CDR1 GTSNPN and CDR2 SVGIG come from the germline V gene (reference sequence). CDR3 DNA: TGTGCCTGGAGTACCGGGACAGGTCCGAACACTGAAGCTTTCTTT. Its translation is CAWSTGTGPNTEAFF.